The 18 T cell receptor beta chains given below trace back to one sample, sequenced in a study of CD8 T cells in Susac syndrome. Reverse transcription of about 0.5 to 1 ug RNA used random hexamers. From the immunoSEQ multiplex PCR reads, TCRdb called clonotypes with MiXCR, one entry per CDR3 protein. This sample has roughly 200,000 distinct CDR3 sequences; around 95% occur once, and the top ten carry around 0.093%. The sequencing sample was made of CD4+ T cells from PBMCs. These receptors all come from a human donor with multiple sclerosis.

The chain couples TRBV29-1 to TRBJ1-2; 7 bases align to TRBD1. CDR3 length: 14 amino acids. Per germline, CDR1 SQVTM and CDR2 ANQGSEA. Trimming removed 1 base from V and 0 bases from J; junction bases left unmatched: 2. The CDR3, as DNA: TGCAGCGTTGAAGGGGACAGAGCTAACTATGGCTACACCTTC. This encodes CSVEGDRANYGYTF.

J is TRBJ2-7 and V is TRBV3-1; D not certain. Trimming shortened V by 1 base and J by 5 bases, and 9 bases separated the two germline ends. Germline V gives CDR1 LGHDT, CDR2 YNNKEL (reference sequence). This CDR3 spans 13 amino acids. Here the CDR3 reads CASSQVSGHEQYF. CDR3 nucleotides: TGTGCCAGCAGCCAAGTCTCGGGCCACGAGCAGTACTTC.

The V gene is TRBV4-2, the J gene TRBJ1-5; a possible D gene is TRBD1 (5 bases). V was shortened by 0 bases and J by 0 bases, with 12 bases between the two germline ends. The CDR3 contains 17 residues. Germline V gives CDR1 LGHNA, CDR2 YNFKEQ. CDR3 sequence reads: CASSQELRGYSNQPQHF. As DNA, the CDR3 is TGTGCCAGCAGCCAAGAATTGAGGGGATATAGCAATCAGCCCCAGCATTTT.

The rearrangement links TRBV2 to TRBJ2-1, with 11 bases aligning to TRBD2. CDR3 length: 16 amino acids. V shed 5 bases and J 9 bases; nucleotides not matched to a gene: 12. CDR1 is SNHLY, CDR2 FYNNEI, per germline. CDR3 region: CASSSLSGGALGEQFF. The DNA of the CDR3 is TGTGCCAGCAGTAGCCTTAGCGGGGGGGCTTTGGGTGAGCAGTTCTTC. The complete variable domain, with remaining parts taken from reference TRBV2 and TRBJ2-1, reads EPEVTQTPSHQVTQMGQEVILRCVPISNHLYFYWYRQILGQKVEFLVSFYNNEISEKSEIFDDQFSVERPDGSNFTLKIRSTKLEDSAMYFCASSSLSGGALGEQFFGPGTRLTVL.

The chain recombines TRBV29-1 with TRBJ2-2; D call uncertain. CDR3 length: 14 amino acids. V shed 7 bases and J shed 0 bases, with 12 bases lying between them. Germline V CDR1 and CDR2: SQVTM, ANQGSEA. Written as DNA, the CDR3 is TGCAGCGCTCGGAACCCCCCGAACACCGGGGAGCTGTTTTTT. It codes for CSARNPPNTGELFF.

The chain couples TRBV20-1 to TRBJ1-6, with unresolved D. Germline V lookup: CDR1 DFQATT, CDR2 SNEGSKA (reference sequence). The V and J ends lost 6 bases and 10 bases respectively, with 22 bases between them. The CDR3 runs 15 residues. For the CDR3, the DNA is TGCAGTGCCATAGGGCCGGCCCCACGGCACTCACCCCTCCACTTT. This gives the protein CSAIGPAPRHSPLHF.

This chain joins TRBV24-1 and TRBJ2-1; the match to TRBD2 covers 12 bases. Per the germline V gene, CDR1 is KGHDR and CDR2 is SFDVKD. J gave up 3 bases and V 3 bases, and 5 bases lay outside the gene matches. The CDR3 length is 17 residues. The CDR3 spells CATSDATSGGGYNEQFF. For the CDR3, the DNA is TGTGCCACCAGTGATGCGACTAGCGGGGGAGGCTACAATGAGCAGTTCTTC.

The V gene is TRBV12-3 or TRBV12-4, the J gene TRBJ2-1, with 7 bases aligning to TRBD2. The CDR3 spans 16 residues. The V segment lost 0 bases and the J segment 9 bases; nucleotides outside the gene matches: 11. CDR3 residues: CASSLAASGSEGEQFF. The CDR3 nucleotides read TGTGCCAGCAGTTTAGCCGCTAGCGGTAGTGAGGGTGAGCAGTTCTTC.

V and J are TRBV28 and TRBJ2-3; D not resolved. V lost 2 bases and J 5 bases, leaving 5 bases between the germline ends. CDR3 length: 12 residues. Germline-derived CDR1 and CDR2 are MDHEN and SYDVKM. CDR3 in DNA: TGTGCCAGCAGTTTAGTCGGAGATACGCAGTATTTT. It is translated as CASSLVGDTQYF.

The chain employs TRBV29-1 and TRBJ1-1; D possibly corresponds to TRBD1 (6 bases). Germline CDR1 SQVTM, CDR2 ANQGSEA. The V end lost 7 bases, the J end lost 1 base, and 10 bases lay between the germline ends. The CDR3 is 12 amino acids. The CDR3 loop reads CSGTVPNTEAFF. CDR3 DNA sequence: TGCAGCGGGACAGTCCCGAACACTGAAGCTTTCTTT. The full variable domain, rest sourced from reference TRBV29-1 and TRBJ1-1, is SAVISQKPSRDICQRGTSLTIQCQVDSQVTMMFWYRQQPGQSLTLIATANQGSEATYESGFVIDKFPISRPNLTFSTLTVSNMSPEDSSIYLCSGTVPNTEAFFGQGTRLTVV.

The chain joins TRBV20-1 to TRBJ1-2; TRBD1 matches 10 bases. V was pared by 7 bases and J by 3 bases, with 2 bases of the junction left unmatched. CDR1 DFQATT and CDR2 SNEGSKA come from the germline V gene (reference sequence). The CDR3 consists of 12 residues. The CDR3 sequence is CSGDRGYYGYTF. CDR3 in DNA: TGCAGTGGGGACAGGGGTTACTATGGCTACACCTTC.

V gene TRBV7-9 combines with J gene TRBJ2-1; D is unclear. V lost 5 bases and J lost 7, with 6 bases in between. This CDR3 has 11 amino acids. The germline gives CDR1 SEHNR, CDR2 FQNEAQ (reference sequence). The CDR3 sequence is CASSLANEQFF. The DNA of the CDR3 is TGTGCCAGCAGCCTCGCTAATGAGCAGTTCTTC.

The V and J genes are TRBV29-1 and TRBJ1-2; D remains unclear. Germline CDR1 SQVTM, CDR2 ANQGSEA. The CDR3 length is 13 residues. V lost 1 base, J lost 8 bases, and 14 bases lay in between. This CDR3 is CSVEVLAGLGYTF. Here the CDR3 DNA reads TGCAGCGTTGAAGTTCTTGCGGGATTAGGCTACACCTTC.

The chain is built from TRBV6-5 and TRBJ2-2; no clear D gene. This CDR3 has 15 residues. Germline CDR1 and CDR2: MNHEY and SVGAGI. The V end was cut by 2 bases, the J end by 0 bases, with 7 bases between. CDR3 coding DNA: TGTGCCAGCAGTTACAGGCAGACGAACACCGGGGAGCTGTTTTTT. The encoded protein is CASSYRQTNTGELFF.

This sequence joins TRBV20-1 and TRBJ1-2; D unclear. V was shortened by 6 bases and J by 1 base, with 9 bases between the two germline ends. This CDR3 contains 12 residues. Germline V CDR1 and CDR2: DFQATT, SNEGSKA (reference sequence). CDR3 bases: TGCAGTGCCTTACAGAGTAACTATGGCTACACCTTC. Its protein is CSALQSNYGYTF.

The V call is TRBV12-3 or TRBV12-4, the J call TRBJ1-6; possible D gene TRBD1, 5 bases. The CDR3 covers 13 residues. V shed 0 bases and J shed 10 bases, with 7 bases lying between them. The CDR3 region is CASSLADSSPLHF. In DNA form, the CDR3 reads TGTGCCAGCAGTTTAGCAGACAGCTCACCCCTCCACTTT.

The chain couples TRBV12-3 or TRBV12-4 to TRBJ1-1; D is undetermined. Trimming cost V 9 bases and J 5 bases, with 13 bases left between them. The CDR3 loop spans 12 amino acids. The CDR3 reads CASSPRGTEAFF. In DNA, the CDR3 is TGTGCCAGTAGTCCCCGGGGAACTGAAGCTTTCTTT.

J is TRBJ1-1 and V is TRBV30; 10 nucleotides match TRBD1. This CDR3 is 15 amino acids long. Losses at the gene ends were 3 bases for V and 5 bases for J; bases not matched to a gene: 9. In germline, CDR1 is GTSNPN, CDR2 SVGIG (reference sequence). CDR3 bases: TGTGCCTGGAGCCACAGACAGGGGGCAGGGACTGAAGCTTTCTTT. Translated: CAWSHRQGAGTEAFF.